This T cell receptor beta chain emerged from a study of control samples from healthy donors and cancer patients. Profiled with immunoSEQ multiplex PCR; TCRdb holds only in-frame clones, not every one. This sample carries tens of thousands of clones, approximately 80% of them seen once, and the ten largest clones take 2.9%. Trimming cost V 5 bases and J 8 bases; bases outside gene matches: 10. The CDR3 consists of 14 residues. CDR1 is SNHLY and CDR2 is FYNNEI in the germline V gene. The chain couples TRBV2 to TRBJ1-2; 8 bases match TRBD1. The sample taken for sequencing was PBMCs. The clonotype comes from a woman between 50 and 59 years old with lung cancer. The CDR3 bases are TGTGCCAGCAGTCGGGTTCAGGGGGCGGAGGGCTACACCTTC. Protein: CASSRVQGAEGYTF.